Below, 7 T cell receptor beta chains from the same sample are listed, as sequenced in a study of cytomegalovirus exposure and HLA in healthy donors. Both 60 Vbeta primers and 13 Jbeta primers went into the PCR. Clones were sequenced by immunoSEQ multiplex PCR, and TCRdb holds only the in-frame ones, with some missing. In the table there are approximately 150,000 clones, approximately 80% of which are singletons. The sequencing input was PBMCs. These TCRs come from a man between 25 and 39 years old in good health and CMV-seronegative.

J is TRBJ2-3 and V is TRBV5-1; TRBD1 aligns across 8 bases. Germline V lookup: CDR1 SGHRS, CDR2 YFSETQ. V shed 0 bases and J 1 base; nucleotides not matched to a gene: 4. The length of the CDR3 is 16 residues. The CDR3 loop is CASSLAGTGGTDTQYF. In DNA, the CDR3 is TGCGCCAGCAGCTTGGCGGGGACAGGCGGCACAGATACGCAGTATTTT.

The V call is TRBV11-3, the J call TRBJ2-2; 8 nucleotides line up with TRBD2. This CDR3 is built from 15 residues. Germline trimming cut 3 bases from V and 0 bases from J; bases unmatched to any gene: 0. The germline CDR1 and CDR2 sequences are SGHNT and YENEEA. The CDR3 bases are TGTGCCAGCAGCTTTAGCGGGACGAACACCGGGGAGCTGTTTTTT. It translates to CASSFSGTNTGELFF.

The rearrangement uses TRBV5-6 and TRBJ1-4; 12 nucleotides line up with TRBD1. This CDR3 has 16 amino acids. Looked up from germline, CDR1 is SGHDT and CDR2 is YYEEEE. Losses at the gene ends were 0 bases for V and 7 bases for J; bases not matched to a gene: 4. For the CDR3, the DNA is TGTGCCAGCAGCTTGGGGGGACAGGGGGCTGGTGAAAAACTGTTTTTT. Amino acid sequence: CASSLGGQGAGEKLFF.

This clone occurred a few times. The chain recombines TRBV5-6 with TRBJ1-1; D is unresolved. The germline CDR1 and CDR2 sequences are SGHDT and YYEEEE. The CDR3 covers 16 residues. The ends were cut back, 0 bases at V and 4 bases at J, with 16 bases in the middle. The CDR3 DNA sequence: TGTGCCAGCAGCTTGGCCGGGATGTCGGAGGGCACTGAAGCTTTCTTT. Translated, it gives CASSLAGMSEGTEAFF.

This chain links TRBV4-2 with TRBJ2-1; 7 bases match TRBD1. From germline, CDR1 is LGHNA and CDR2 YNFKEQ. V was pared by 0 bases and J by 0 bases, with 2 bases of the junction left unmatched. The CDR3 loop spans 16 amino acids. CDR3 bases: TGTGCCAGCAGCCAAGAGACAGGGAGCTCCTACAATGAGCAGTTCTTC. Translating it yields CASSQETGSSYNEQFF.

The chain couples TRBV4-2 to TRBJ1-4, with D possibly matching TRBD1 (6 bases). Trimming stripped 3 bases from V and 0 bases from J, with 23 bases between. Germline CDR1 is LGHNA and CDR2 is YNFKEQ. CDR3 length: 20 amino acids. The CDR3 region is CASSHDSSSGQLATNEKLFF. CDR3 bases: TGTGCCAGCAGCCATGACTCTTCCTCTGGACAGCTTGCAACTAATGAAAAACTGTTTTTT.

This rearrangement joins TRBV30 to TRBJ1-6; a weak D match, TRBD1 (5 bases). V was shortened by 0 bases and J by 10 bases, with 13 bases between the two germline ends. Germline assignment: CDR1 GTSNPN and CDR2 SVGIG (reference sequence). The CDR3 contains 14 residues. In DNA, the CDR3 is TGTGCCTGGAGTGTTTGGAGGGGAGGATCACCCCTCCACTTT. As protein: CAWSVWRGGSPLHF.